Following are 23 T cell receptor beta chains from one sample sequenced in a study of T cell repertoires in cytomegalovirus infection. TCRdb fed the reads into MiXCR, producing one record per CDR3 protein. The sample consists of some 560,000 distinct CDR3 sequences, 40% of them appearing once. The antigens these receptors bind are not known. The sequencing here drew on cultured PBMCs, taken from culture after CMV antigen stimulation. The receptors originated from a human donor in good health (CMV status not recorded). Some clones in this sample may be carry-over from other donors' samples.

DNA for the CDR3: TGTGCCAGCTCCCCAGGCCAGCGGGTCATTCAGTACTTC. Translating gives CASSPGQRVIQYF. V and J are TRBV18 and TRBJ2-4, with a possible D match to TRBD2 (6 bases). The CDR3 is 13 residues long. With 6 bases removed from V and 9 bases from J, the gap between germline ends came to 15 bases. Per germline, CDR1 KGHSH and CDR2 LQKENI.

J is TRBJ2-7 and V is TRBV7-3; D gene ambiguous. The germline V gene encodes CDR1 SGHTA and CDR2 FQGTGA. V was pared by 2 bases and J by 0 bases, with 11 bases between. This CDR3 spans 15 amino acids. The CDR3 DNA sequence: TGTGCCAGCAGCTTAGACCCAAGGCCCTCCTACGAGCAGTACTTC. It is translated as CASSLDPRPSYEQYF. Full variable domain (rest looked up from reference TRBV7-3 and TRBJ2-7): GAGVSQTPSNKVTEKGKYVELRCDPISGHTALYWYRQSLGQGPEFLIYFQGTGAADDSGLPNDRFFAVRPEGSVSTLKIQRTERGDSAVYLCASSLDPRPSYEQYFGPGTRLTVT.

The chain links TRBV7-9 to TRBJ1-6, with TRBD1 matching 10 bases. Germline CDR1 and CDR2: SEHNR and FQNEAQ (reference sequence). This CDR3 is 16 amino acids long. V gave up 4 bases and J gave up 5 bases; unmatched junction bases: 5. For the CDR3, the DNA is TGTGCCAGCAGCTCAGGACAGGGGGTGAATAATTCACCCCTCCACTTT. It yields the protein CASSSGQGVNNSPLHF.

V is TRBV28 and J is TRBJ1-2; possibly TRBD1 for D (5 bases). The CDR3 covers 13 residues. Per germline, CDR1 MDHEN and CDR2 SYDVKM. V dropped 6 bases and J dropped 8 bases, with 16 bases sitting between them. DNA for the CDR3: TGTGCCAGCAGCCCGACAGAGGCGAGAGGCTACACCTTC. It yields the protein CASSPTEARGYTF.

The rearrangement links TRBV20-1 to TRBJ2-3; TRBD2 agrees at 7 bases. After removal of 8 bases from V and 2 bases from J, the junction contained 16 bases not matched to a gene. The CDR3 spans 16 residues. From germline, CDR1 is DFQATT and CDR2 SNEGSKA (reference sequence). The CDR3 nucleotides read TGCAGTTACACGGCCTTCCTAGCGGCGGTCACAGATACGCAGTATTTT. Its translation: CSYTAFLAAVTDTQYF.

The V gene is TRBV12-3 or TRBV12-4, the J gene TRBJ2-5; TRBD1 aligns across 10 bases. The V gene end was trimmed by 5 bases and the J gene end by 3 bases; junction bases not matched to a gene: 6. This CDR3 comprises 15 residues. The CDR3 region is CASSPDRGREETQYF. CDR3 DNA sequence: TGTGCCAGCAGTCCAGACAGGGGGCGAGAAGAGACCCAGTACTTC.

This clonotype was seen more than once but under ten times. The gene calls are TRBV5-1 and TRBJ2-5; 8 positions agree with TRBD2. Germline V gene sequence: CDR1 SGHRS, CDR2 YFSETQ. V shed 1 base, J shed 1 base, and the junction held 6 bases outside the gene matches. The CDR3 has 16 residues. The CDR3 here is CASSLTPTSGQETQYF. The CDR3 DNA follows: TGCGCCAGCAGCTTGACTCCCACTAGCGGCCAAGAGACCCAGTACTTC.

In this sample, this clonotype turned up many times. This rearrangement joins TRBV7-2 to TRBJ2-7; D perhaps matches TRBD2 (7 bases). V gave up 5 bases and J gave up 2 bases, with 22 bases separating them. CDR1 and CDR2 from the germline V gene are SGHTA and FQGNSA. CDR3 size: 17 residues. The CDR3 protein is CASSPLGGGTETYEQYF. CDR3 in DNA: TGTGCCAGCAGCCCGTTAGGGGGGGGGACGGAAACCTACGAGCAGTACTTC. The whole variable domain, filled in from reference TRBV7-2 and TRBJ2-7, reads GAGVSQSPSNKVTEKGKDVELRCDPISGHTALYWYRQSLGQGLEFLIYFQGNSAPDKSGLPSDRFSAERTGGSVSTLTIQRTQQEDSAVYLCASSPLGGGTETYEQYFGPGTRLTVT.

The chain is built from TRBV6-2 or TRBV6-3 and TRBJ2-7, with D tentatively TRBD1 or TRBD2 (5 bases each). Germline lookup yields CDR1 MNHEY and CDR2 SVGEGT. This CDR3 has 17 residues. V was trimmed by 4 bases and J by 4 bases, leaving 23 bases between them. Here the CDR3 reads CASSSGTGAVLGYEQYF. For the CDR3, the DNA is TGTGCCAGCAGTTCCGGGACCGGCGCCGTACTCGGGTACGAGCAGTACTTC.

The V and J genes are TRBV11-3 and TRBJ2-3; 11 positions match TRBD2. The CDR3 covers 15 residues. Trimming at V came to 5 bases and at J to 2 bases, leaving 3 bases not matched to a gene. Germline V lookup: CDR1 SGHNT, CDR2 YENEEA. CDR3 region: CASSLSGGVTDTQYF. The CDR3, as DNA: TGTGCCAGCAGCCTTAGCGGGGGGGTCACAGATACGCAGTATTTT.

V and J are TRBV4-2 and TRBJ2-1; weak D call: TRBD2 (6 bases). CDR3 length equals 15 residues. The germline CDR1 and CDR2 sequences are LGHNA and YNFKEQ. Trimming left V 3 bases short and J 7 bases short, with 16 bases between. Here the CDR3 DNA reads TGTGCCAGCAGCCAGAACCCCGGGACTCAGAATGAGCAGTTCTTC. It codes for CASSQNPGTQNEQFF.

This clonotype was found many times. V usage is TRBV7-2 and J usage is TRBJ1-2; D is unclear. CDR1 and CDR2 (germline): SGHTA, FQGNSA. Between the trimmed V and J ends, which lost 1 base and 3 bases, there was a span of 9 bases. The CDR3 sequence is 14 residues long. CDR3 sequence reads: CASSLVASYYGYTF. The CDR3 region has the DNA TGTGCCAGCAGCTTAGTGGCCAGTTACTATGGCTACACCTTC.

In this sample, this clonotype turned up a few times. This chain joins TRBV6-2 or TRBV6-3 and TRBJ2-1, with D perhaps matching TRBD2 (6 bases). Trimming removed 0 bases from V and 6 bases from J, with 12 bases in between. Germline-derived CDR1 and CDR2 are MNHEY and SVGEGT. The length of the CDR3 is 15 residues. The CDR3 region has the DNA TGTGCCAGCAGTTACTCAACTAGCTGGGCCAATGAGCAGTTCTTC. This gives the protein CASSYSTSWANEQFF.

The rearrangement joins TRBV5-6 to TRBJ1-5, with TRBD1 as a possible D gene (5 bases). The germline V gene encodes CDR1 SGHDT and CDR2 YYEEEE. Trimming stripped 1 base from V and 9 bases from J, with 11 bases between. The CDR3 has 13 amino acids. The CDR3 is CASSLSATGPQHF. Here the CDR3 DNA reads TGTGCCAGCAGCTTGTCGGCAACAGGGCCCCAGCATTTT.

CDR3: CASSLLMGAGDTQYF. In DNA form, the CDR3 reads TGCGCCAGCAGCTTGCTGATGGGGGCAGGAGATACGCAGTATTTT. V and J are TRBV5-1 and TRBJ2-3; D possibly corresponds to TRBD1 (6 bases). Germline V CDR1 and CDR2: SGHRS, YFSETQ. The CDR3 runs 15 residues. V dropped 1 base and J dropped 5 bases, with 14 bases sitting between them.

This clonotype was recorded a few times. The gene calls are TRBV11-2 and TRBJ2-3; TRBD1 might be the D (5 bases). The CDR3 has 15 amino acids. Deletions cut 0 bases from V and 6 bases from J, with 13 bases between. Germline CDR1 and CDR2: SGHAT and FQNNGV. The CDR3 protein is CASSLESPGYDTQYF. The CDR3 bases are TGTGCCAGCAGCTTAGAATCTCCAGGGTACGATACGCAGTATTTT.

A few counts support this clonotype. The CDR3 loop is CASSQGLAGVDTQYF. Written as DNA, the CDR3 is TGCGCCAGCAGCCAAGGACTAGCGGGGGTCGATACGCAGTATTTT. This chain links TRBV4-1 with TRBJ2-3; 12 positions match TRBD2. The CDR3 spans 15 residues. In germline, CDR1 is MGHRA, CDR2 YSYEKL. The V segment lost 1 base and the J segment 6 bases; nucleotides outside the gene matches: 2.

This clonotype was found a few times. The DNA for the CDR3 is TGTGCCAGCAGACAGGGTCTCCTGGGGCCCCAGCATTTT. Translation: CASRQGLLGPQHF. The rearrangement uses TRBV12-3 or TRBV12-4 and TRBJ1-5; D may be TRBD1 (6 bases). The V end lost 6 bases, the J end lost 9 bases, and 15 bases lay between the germline ends. The CDR3 contains 13 residues.

This clonotype was observed a single time. This chain uses TRBV5-5 with TRBJ1-1; D not certain. The CDR3 consists of 14 residues. CDR1 is SGHKS, CDR2 YYEKEE, per germline (reference sequence). Trimming took 3 bases from V and 5 from J, leaving 14 bases between them. The CDR3 region is CASSSYERWTEAFF. The CDR3 nucleotides are TGTGCCAGCAGCTCATACGAAAGGTGGACTGAAGCTTTCTTT.

This chain uses TRBV27 with TRBJ2-7; TRBD1 is a possible D gene (6 bases). CDR1 is MNHEY and CDR2 is SMNVEV in the germline V gene (reference sequence). The CDR3 loop spans 14 amino acids. Between the trimmed V and J ends, which lost 7 bases and 2 bases, there was a span of 15 bases. The DNA for the CDR3 is TGTGCCAGCAAAATTAGCCCAGGGGCCTACGAGCAGTACTTC. Translation gives CASKISPGAYEQYF.

The table lists this clonotype with a few counts. The chain combines TRBV7-2 with TRBJ2-7, with D perhaps TRBD2 (5 bases). This CDR3 comprises 15 residues. Germline-derived CDR1 and CDR2 are SGHTA and FQGNSA. Trimming cost V 1 base and J 0 bases, with 10 bases left between them. The CDR3 loop reads CASSLVPGSSYEQYF. For the CDR3, the DNA is TGTGCCAGCAGCTTAGTTCCTGGGAGCTCCTACGAGCAGTACTTC.

This chain joins TRBV7-2 and TRBJ1-1; D remains ambiguous. Trimming removed 5 bases from V and 1 base from J, with 8 bases in between. The germline V gene has CDR1 SGHTA and CDR2 FQGNSA. The CDR3 covers 13 residues. CDR3 nucleotides: TGTGCCAGCAGCGCCATTGAGAACACTGAAGCTTTCTTT. Translating it yields CASSAIENTEAFF.

The rearrangement links TRBV12-3 or TRBV12-4 to TRBJ2-5, with 10 bases lining up with TRBD2. The trim removed 6 bases at V and 3 bases at J, leaving 13 bases unmatched. This CDR3 region has 17 residues. CDR3 residues: CASSNSGGTLGKETQYF. The CDR3 DNA sequence: TGTGCCAGCAGCAATAGCGGGGGGACCCTGGGTAAAGAGACCCAGTACTTC.